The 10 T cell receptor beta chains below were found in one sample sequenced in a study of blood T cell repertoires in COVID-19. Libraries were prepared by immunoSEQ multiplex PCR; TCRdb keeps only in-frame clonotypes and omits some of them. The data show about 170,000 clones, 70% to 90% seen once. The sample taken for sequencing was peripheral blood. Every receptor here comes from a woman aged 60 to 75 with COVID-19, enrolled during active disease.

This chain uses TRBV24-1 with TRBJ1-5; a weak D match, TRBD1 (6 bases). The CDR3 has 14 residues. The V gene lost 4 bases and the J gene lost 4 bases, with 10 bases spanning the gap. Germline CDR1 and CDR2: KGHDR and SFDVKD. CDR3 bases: TGTGCCACCAGTGAACAGGGCACTAATCAGCCCCAGCATTTT. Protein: CATSEQGTNQPQHF.

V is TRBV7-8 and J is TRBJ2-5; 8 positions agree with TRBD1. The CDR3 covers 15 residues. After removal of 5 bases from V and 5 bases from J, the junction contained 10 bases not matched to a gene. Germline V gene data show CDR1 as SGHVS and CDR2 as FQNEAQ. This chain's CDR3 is CASSRGQDQGETQYF. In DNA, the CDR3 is TGTGCCAGCAGCCGGGGACAGGACCAAGGGGAGACCCAGTACTTC.

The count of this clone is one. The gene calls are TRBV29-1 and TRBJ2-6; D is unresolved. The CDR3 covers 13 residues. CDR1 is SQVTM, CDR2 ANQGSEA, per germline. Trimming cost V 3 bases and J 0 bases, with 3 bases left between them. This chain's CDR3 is CSVDGSGANVLTF. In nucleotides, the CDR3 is TGCAGCGTTGACGGCTCTGGGGCCAACGTCCTGACTTTC. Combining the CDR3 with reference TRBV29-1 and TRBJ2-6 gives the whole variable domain SAVISQKPSRDICQRGTSLTIQCQVDSQVTMMFWYRQQPGQSLTLIATANQGSEATYESGFVIDKFPISRPNLTFSTLTVSNMSPEDSSIYLCSVDGSGANVLTFGAGSRLTVL.

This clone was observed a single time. The CDR3, as DNA: TGTGCCAGCAGTGAATGGGGGGGCTGGGCTGGCTACACCTTC. Protein sequence: CASSEWGGWAGYTF. The V gene is TRBV25-1, the J gene TRBJ1-2, with a possible D match to TRBD1 (6 bases). The CDR3 contains 14 residues. With 1 base removed from V and 7 bases from J, the gap between germline ends came to 13 bases. Germline assignment: CDR1 MGHDK and CDR2 SYGVNS.

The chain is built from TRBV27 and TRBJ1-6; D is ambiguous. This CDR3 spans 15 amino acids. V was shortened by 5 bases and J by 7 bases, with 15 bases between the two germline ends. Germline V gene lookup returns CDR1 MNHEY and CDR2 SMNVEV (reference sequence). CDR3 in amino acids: CASSLPGRLNSPLHF. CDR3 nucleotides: TGTGCCAGCAGTCTCCCGGGAAGGCTAAATTCACCCCTCCACTTT.

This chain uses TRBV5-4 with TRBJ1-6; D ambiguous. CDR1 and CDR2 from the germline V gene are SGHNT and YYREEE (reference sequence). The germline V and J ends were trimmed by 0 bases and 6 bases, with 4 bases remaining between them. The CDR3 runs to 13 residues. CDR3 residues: CASSLDSNSPLHF. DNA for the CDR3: TGTGCCAGCAGCTTGGACAGTAATTCACCCCTCCACTTT.

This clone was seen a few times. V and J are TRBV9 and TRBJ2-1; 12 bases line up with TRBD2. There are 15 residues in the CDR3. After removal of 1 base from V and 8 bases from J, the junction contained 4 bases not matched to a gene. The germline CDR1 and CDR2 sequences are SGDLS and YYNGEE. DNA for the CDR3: TGTGCCAGCAGCGTAACGACTAGCGGGGGCTATGAGCAGTTCTTC. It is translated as CASSVTTSGGYEQFF.

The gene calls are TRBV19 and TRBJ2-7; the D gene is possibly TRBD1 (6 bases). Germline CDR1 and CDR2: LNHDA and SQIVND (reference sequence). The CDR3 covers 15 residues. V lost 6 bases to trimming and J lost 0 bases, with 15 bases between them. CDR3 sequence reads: CASSPQGPLSYEQYF. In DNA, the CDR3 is TGTGCCAGTAGCCCACAGGGCCCCCTCTCCTACGAGCAGTACTTC.

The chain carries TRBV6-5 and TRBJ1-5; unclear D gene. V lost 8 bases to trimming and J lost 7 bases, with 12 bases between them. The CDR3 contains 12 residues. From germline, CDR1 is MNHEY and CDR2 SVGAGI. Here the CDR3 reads CASRWGEQPQHF. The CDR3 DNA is TGTGCCAGCCGGTGGGGAGAACAGCCCCAGCATTTT.

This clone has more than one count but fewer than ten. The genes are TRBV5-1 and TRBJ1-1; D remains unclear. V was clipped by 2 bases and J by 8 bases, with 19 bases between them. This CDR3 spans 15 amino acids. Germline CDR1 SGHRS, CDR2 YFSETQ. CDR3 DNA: TGCGCCAGCAGCTTAGTAATAAGTAAGGAGACCGAAGCTTTCTTT. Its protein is CASSLVISKETEAFF.